The 29 T cell receptor beta chains below come from one sample, sequenced in a study of T cells in Graves' hyperthyroidism and ophthalmopathy. Regions amplified from RNA transcripts were the TCR beta CDR3 regions. When the TCR CDR3 underwent first-round RT-PCR, the HTBI primer set was used. TCRdb fed the multiplex PCR reads into MiXCR, producing one record per CDR3 protein. Of about 660,000 distinct CDR3 sequences in the sample, nearly 45% were seen once. Material for sequencing was peripheral blood or thyroid tissue (not recorded which). The source is an adult man with Graves' disease, either hyperthyroidism or ophthalmopathy (not recorded which).

The chain carries TRBV29-1 and TRBJ2-7; perhaps TRBD1 as D (5 bases). This CDR3 has 14 residues. With 4 bases removed from V and 2 bases from J, the gap between germline ends came to 15 bases. CDR1 SQVTM and CDR2 ANQGSEA come from the germline V gene. CDR3 residues: CSVGMRRQTYEQYF. CDR3 bases: TGCAGCGTTGGTATGAGGCGACAGACCTACGAGCAGTACTTC.

In the case of this clonotype: The conserved phenylalanine or tryptophan normally closing the CDR3 is absent here, so this likely arose from a read error. This chain connects TRBV25-1 to TRBJ1-6; D is uncertain. CDR1 and CDR2 (germline): MGHDK, SYGVNS. The CDR3 totals 12 residues. The V gene lost 6 bases and the J gene lost 6 bases, with 6 bases spanning the gap. CDR3: CASSPGNSPLHL. DNA of the CDR3: TGTGCCAGCAGCCCGGGTAATTCACCCCTCCACCTT.

Details on this clonotype: A much larger clonotype is one base distant, so this may be a read error. The chain employs TRBV7-2 and TRBJ2-5; no reliable D call. Trimming removed 5 bases from V and 4 bases from J, with 14 bases in between. CDR1 is SGHTA and CDR2 is FQGNSA in the germline V gene. The CDR3 extends over 14 amino acids. DNA for the CDR3: TGTGCCAGCAGCACCCCGCCAGCCGGAGAGACCCAGTACTTC. It yields the protein CASSTPPAGETQYF.

As regards this clonotype: Germline is not matched at one junction end, which may reflect a read error. The chain joins TRBV5-1 to TRBJ1-1, with D hard to call. In germline, CDR1 is SGHRS, CDR2 YFSETQ. The CDR3 spans 14 residues. The CDR3 protein is CVSSPTPLGTEAFF. In DNA form, the CDR3 reads TGCGTCAGCAGCCCGACACCCTTAGGGACTGAAGCTTTCTTT.

Remarks on this clonotype: One base away lies a much larger clone, so this may be a sequencing read error. The genes are TRBV7-2 and TRBJ2-7, with 15 nucleotides matching TRBD2. Trimming at V came to 6 bases and at J to 9 bases, leaving 3 bases not matched to a gene. CDR1 is SGHTA and CDR2 is FQGNSA in the germline V gene. The CDR3 sequence is 13 residues long. CDR3 loop: CASSPGLAGGQYF. DNA for the CDR3: TGTGCCAGCAGTCCGGGACTAGCGGGAGGGCAGTACTTC. Full variable domain (outside the CDR3, taken from reference TRBV7-2 and TRBJ2-7): GAGVSQSPSNKVTEKGKDVELRCDPISGHTALYWYRQSLGQGLEFLIYFQGNSAPDKSGLPSDRFSAERTGGSVSTLTIQRTQQEDSAVYLCASSPGLAGGQYFGPGTRLTVT.

This clonotype occurred a few times. The CDR3 spells CASSRRAVLNTEAFF. The CDR3 region has the DNA TGCGCCAGCAGCCGGAGGGCGGTTTTGAACACTGAAGCTTTCTTT. V usage is TRBV5-1 and J usage is TRBJ1-1; no clear D gene. V dropped 4 bases and J dropped 0 bases, with 13 bases sitting between them. This CDR3 has 15 amino acids. CDR1 is SGHRS, CDR2 YFSETQ, per germline.

The sample holds a few counts of this clonotype. The chain uses TRBV6-5 and TRBJ2-7; D ambiguous. Germline-derived CDR1 and CDR2 are MNHEY and SVGAGI. The V gene lost 0 bases and the J gene lost 10 bases, with 16 bases spanning the gap. CDR3 size: 14 residues. As DNA, the CDR3 is TGTGCCAGCAGTTACTCCCCAGGACGAGCACCCCAGTACTTC. As protein: CASSYSPGRAPQYF.

This clonotype was recorded many times. The chain combines TRBV29-1 with TRBJ1-1; 7 nucleotides align to TRBD1. V was pared by 2 bases and J by 2 bases, with 8 bases of the junction left unmatched. Germline CDR1 is SQVTM and CDR2 is ANQGSEA. The CDR3 has 15 amino acids. CDR3: CSVEITRGYNTEAFF. For the CDR3, the DNA is TGCAGCGTTGAAATCACCAGGGGGTATAACACTGAAGCTTTCTTT.

The rearrangement joins TRBV5-6 to TRBJ1-2; TRBD1 aligns across 9 bases. CDR3 size: 14 residues. Trimming removed 4 bases from V and 6 bases from J; junction bases left unmatched: 7. Germline V gives CDR1 SGHDT, CDR2 YYEEEE. The CDR3 sequence: CASSPRTGEDGYTF. Here the CDR3 DNA reads TGTGCCAGCAGCCCACGGACAGGGGAGGATGGCTACACCTTC.

The chain recombines TRBV6-4 with TRBJ1-1, with 7 bases aligning to TRBD1. Trimming took 5 bases from V and 1 from J; bases not matched to a gene: 7. CDR3 length equals 15 residues. The germline gives CDR1 MRHNA, CDR2 SNTAGT. This CDR3 reads CASSRRTGGNTEAFF. DNA for the CDR3: TGTGCCAGCAGTCGACGGACAGGCGGGAACACTGAAGCTTTCTTT.

Only a few counts were recorded for this clonotype. J is TRBJ1-1 and V is TRBV20-1; 7 bases align to TRBD1. Per germline, CDR1 DFQATT and CDR2 SNEGSKA (reference sequence). The CDR3 length is 14 residues. V gave up 0 bases and J gave up 0 bases; unmatched junction bases: 1. CDR3 DNA sequence: TGCAGTGCTAGAGACGGGACAGTGAACACTGAAGCTTTCTTT. Its protein is CSARDGTVNTEAFF.

The CDR3 nucleotides are TGTGCCAGTAGTATAGCCACCTGGACAGGGAACACTGAAGCTTTCTTT. This encodes CASSIATWTGNTEAFF. This chain links TRBV19 with TRBJ1-1, with 7 nucleotides matching TRBD1. The CDR3 loop spans 16 amino acids. The V and J ends lost 1 base and 1 base, in that order; junction bases with no gene match: 6. Per germline, CDR1 LNHDA and CDR2 SQIVND (reference sequence).

To note about this clonotype: An end of the junction differs from the germline gene, which may be a read error. The chain joins TRBV7-9 to TRBJ2-5, with a possible D match to TRBD1 (7 bases). Germline loops: CDR1 SEHNR, CDR2 FQNEAQ (reference sequence). The CDR3 consists of 18 residues. CDR3 loop: CASSPIGQGGLHQETQYF. DNA of the CDR3: TGCGCCAGCAGCCCCATCGGCCAGGGGGGATTGCACCAAGAGACCCAGTACTTC.

This clonotype has a handful of counts. CDR3 in amino acids: CASRDRAGGSNQPQHF. DNA of the CDR3: TGCGCCAGCAGAGATCGAGCAGGGGGAAGCAATCAGCCCCAGCATTTT. The J gene is TRBJ1-5, the V gene TRBV10-2; 7 bases align to TRBD1. The CDR3 contains 16 residues. Trimming took 6 bases from V and 1 from J; bases not matched to a gene: 9. CDR1 is WSHSY and CDR2 is SAAADI in the germline V gene.

A remark on this clonotype: With a much larger clone just one base away, this may be a read error. The chain combines TRBV20-1 with TRBJ2-5; D might be TRBD1 (6 bases). Germline V gene lookup returns CDR1 DFQATT and CDR2 SNEGSKA (reference sequence). The ends were cut back, 4 bases at V and 13 bases at J, with 19 bases in the middle. This CDR3 contains 12 residues. This CDR3 is CSATAATGIGYF. CDR3 DNA sequence: TGCAGTGCTACCGCCGCCACAGGGATCGGGTACTTC.

As regards this clonotype: A much more abundant neighbour one base away suggests this may be a read error. CDR3 nucleotides: TGTGCCAGCAGCTTAAGGCTGGACACCACCTACGAGCAGCACTTC. Protein product: CASSLRLDTTYEQHF. The J gene is TRBJ2-7, the V gene TRBV7-8, with a tentative D call TRBD1 (5 bases). Looked up from germline, CDR1 is SGHVS and CDR2 is FQNEAQ. This CDR3 region has 15 residues.

As to this clonotype: The conserved phenylalanine or tryptophan normally closing the CDR3 is absent here, so this likely arose from a read error. Because the CDR3's place on the DNA is in doubt, the DNA is left out and the CDR3 is given as listed by TCRdb. CDR3 loop: CASRSNTGEA. This chain uses TRBV7-2 with TRBJ2-6; the table's TRBD2 call for D was not verified on the DNA. With termini counted, the CDR3 has 10 amino acids. Germline CDR1 reads SGHTA; CDR2 reads FQGNSA.

The gene calls are TRBV7-4 and TRBJ2-7; D uncertain. V dropped 2 bases and J dropped 2 bases, with 13 bases sitting between them. This CDR3 contains 15 residues. Per the germline V gene, CDR1 is SGHVT and CDR2 is SQSDAQ. The CDR3 nucleotides are TGTGCCAGCAGCTTATCAGTTGGGTCGACCTACGAGCAGTACTTC. As protein: CASSLSVGSTYEQYF. Full variable domain (outside the CDR3, taken from reference TRBV7-4 and TRBJ2-7): GAGVSQSPRYKVAKRGRDVALRCDSISGHVTLYWYRQTLGQGSEVLTYSQSDAQRDKSGRPSGRFSAERPERSVSTLKIQRTEQGDSAVYLCASSLSVGSTYEQYFGPGTRLTVT.

This clonotype was seen repeatedly, ten times or more. This chain links TRBV9 with TRBJ2-5, with D perhaps given as TRBD1 or TRBD2 (5 bases each). CDR3 length equals 14 residues. Germline loops: CDR1 SGDLS, CDR2 YYNGEE. Trimming stripped 3 bases from V and 1 base from J, with 10 bases between. The CDR3 DNA is TGTGCCAGCAGCGCCTCCGGGACCCAAGAGACCCAGTACTTC. Translation: CASSASGTQETQYF. Variable domain in full (rest from reference TRBV9 and TRBJ2-5): DSGVTQTPKHLITATGQRVTLRCSPRSGDLSVYWYQQSLDQGLQFLIQYYNGEERAKGNILERFSAQQFPDLHSELNLSSLELGDSALYFCASSASGTQETQYFGPGTRLLVL.

In this sample, this clonotype turned up a few times. V is TRBV12-3 or TRBV12-4 and J is TRBJ1-2, with D possibly matching TRBD1 (5 bases). This CDR3 region has 14 residues. V gave up 2 bases and J gave up 5 bases, with 12 bases separating them. The CDR3 protein is CASSLFPGGYGYTF. The CDR3, as DNA: TGTGCCAGCAGTTTATTTCCGGGGGGATATGGCTACACCTTC.

About this clonotype itself: Possible read error: a much larger clone is one base away. V usage is TRBV24-1 and J usage is TRBJ1-5; 8 bases fit TRBD1. The CDR3 runs to 15 residues. CDR1 and CDR2 (germline): KGHDR, SFDVKD. The CDR3 bases are TGTGTCACCAGTGACCGACAGGGGATAGATCAGCCCCAGCATTTT. Translated, it gives CVTSDRQGIDQPQHF.

As for this clonotype: With only one base between it and a far larger clone, this is likely a read error. The chain joins TRBV2 to TRBJ2-7; tentative D call: TRBD2 (5 bases). The germline V gene has CDR1 SNHLY and CDR2 FYNNEI. CDR3 length: 12 residues. This CDR3 reads CASSPSPYDQYF. In nucleotides, the CDR3 is TGTGCCAGCAGTCCTAGCCCCTACGATCAGTACTTC. The whole variable domain, remainder taken from reference TRBV2 and TRBJ2-7, is EPEVTQTPSHQVTQMGQEVILRCVPISNHLYFYWYRQILGQKVEFLVSFYNNEISEKSEIFDDQFSVERPDGSNFTLKIRSTKLEDSAMYFCASSPSPYDQYFGPGTRLTVT.

This clonotype was observed a handful of times. J is TRBJ1-1 and V is TRBV25-1, with 10 bases matching TRBD1. CDR3 length: 15 amino acids. Germline trimming cut 4 bases from V and 1 base from J; bases unmatched to any gene: 3. CDR1 is MGHDK, CDR2 SYGVNS, per germline. CDR3 in amino acids: CASSGWDRGNTEAFF. CDR3 sequence (DNA): TGTGCCAGCAGTGGGTGGGACAGGGGGAACACTGAAGCTTTCTTT.

The rearrangement uses TRBV19 and TRBJ2-2; D remains ambiguous. This CDR3 has 14 residues. Germline values: CDR1 LNHDA, CDR2 SQIVND (reference sequence). The ends were cut back, 5 bases at V and 1 base at J, with 8 bases in the middle. DNA for the CDR3: TGTGCCAGTAGTCGGGCAGTGAACACCGGGGAGCTGTTTTTT. This encodes CASSRAVNTGELFF. Variable domain in full (rest from reference TRBV19 and TRBJ2-2): DGGITQSPKYLFRKEGQNVTLSCEQNLNHDAMYWYRQDPGQGLRLIYYSQIVNDFQKGDIAEGYSVSREKKESFPLTVTSAQKNPTAFYLCASSRAVNTGELFFGEGSRLTVL.

The chain uses TRBV2 and TRBJ2-5; 11 positions agree with TRBD2. Germline V CDR1 and CDR2: SNHLY, FYNNEI. The CDR3 contains 16 residues. Unmatched junction bases numbered 3, after V lost 3 bases and J lost 0 bases. The CDR3 protein is CASSDSTSGDQETQYF. CDR3 bases: TGTGCCAGCAGTGATTCGACTAGCGGGGACCAAGAGACCCAGTACTTC.

The V call is TRBV20-1, the J call TRBJ1-5, with D perhaps TRBD1 (5 bases). V was cut by 1 base and J by 0 bases, with 10 bases left in between. This CDR3 contains 15 residues. From germline, CDR1 is DFQATT and CDR2 SNEGSKA (reference sequence). The CDR3 sequence is CSARVGTDSNQPQHF. The CDR3 DNA follows: TGCAGTGCTAGAGTAGGGACGGATAGCAATCAGCCCCAGCATTTT.

In regard to this clonotype: At one boundary the junction diverges from the germline segment, which might be a read error. The chain employs TRBV10-3 and TRBJ2-6; D remains unclear. The length of the CDR3 is 15 residues. From germline, CDR1 is ENHRY and CDR2 SYGVKD. The CDR3 DNA is TGTGCCATCGGTGACTCGAACTATGGGGCCAACGTCCTGACTTTC. The encoded protein is CAIGDSNYGANVLTF.

The rearrangement uses TRBV2 and TRBJ2-5; 13 nucleotides match TRBD2. The CDR3 length is 15 residues. V shed 2 bases, J shed 9 bases, and the junction held 6 bases outside the gene matches. The germline V gene has CDR1 SNHLY and CDR2 FYNNEI. In nucleotides, the CDR3 is TGTGCCAGCAGTGAACACGGACTAGCGGGAGTTCCCCAGTACTTC. Its translation: CASSEHGLAGVPQYF.

The gene calls are TRBV15 and TRBJ2-5; D is ambiguous. Trimming shortened V by 3 bases and J by 5 bases, and 16 bases separated the two germline ends. Germline V gives CDR1 LNHNV, CDR2 YYDKDF (reference sequence). This CDR3 has 15 residues. The CDR3 DNA follows: TGTGCCACCAGCAGCGACTCACCCCTGGGGGAGACCCAGTACTTC. Its translation: CATSSDSPLGETQYF.